This TCR beta chain was identified in a study of blood T cell repertoires in COVID-19. Across the study: Researchers got acute and convalescent COVID-19 samples from the United States, Italy and Spain. In each case, the material was cDNA or gDNA derived from T cells, B-cell-depleted T cells, or PBMCs.

V shed 1 base and J 6 bases; nucleotides not matched to a gene: 2. This CDR3 is built from 14 residues. The germline V gene encodes CDR1 KGHSH and CDR2 LQKENI. In the original analysis: Reference gene primer amplification yielded estimated nucleated cell counts. Assay used: immunoSEQ multiplex PCR; TCRdb lists only in-frame clones, some missing. V and J calls plus clone size are reproduced from that table; the DNA served to infer D and trimming. The sample gives about 75,000 clones, 87% of which show up once; 5% to 8% is in the top ten. The J gene is TRBJ1-4, the V gene TRBV18; 7 bases line up with TRBD1. The TCR originated in a woman between 50 and 59 years old with acute or convalescent COVID-19. The sequenced sample was peripheral blood. The CDR3 loop is CASSPLQGDEKLFF. CDR3 in DNA: TGTGCCAGCTCACCACTGCAGGGGGATGAAAAACTGTTTTTT. The full variable domain, completed using reference TRBV18 and TRBJ1-4, is NAGVMQNPRHLVRRRGQEARLRCSPMKGHSHVYWYRQLPEEGLKFMVYLQKENIIDESGMPKERFSAEFPKEGPSILRIQQVVRGDSAAYFCASSPLQGDEKLFFGSGTQLSVL.